The 30 T cell receptor beta chains below were found in one sample sequenced in a study of blood T cell repertoires in COVID-19. Profiled with immunoSEQ multiplex PCR; TCRdb holds only in-frame clones, not every one. The sample consists of tens of thousands of clones, less than 85% of them appearing once. The sequenced sample consisted of peripheral blood. The origin of the receptors is a human donor in a cohort sampled during active COVID-19.

V is TRBV19 and J is TRBJ2-1; a possible D gene is TRBD2 (5 bases). The V gene lost 5 bases and the J gene lost 3 bases, with 20 bases spanning the gap. Germline values: CDR1 LNHDA, CDR2 SQIVND (reference sequence). The CDR3 runs to 17 residues. CDR3: CASSGMRALGIYNEQFF. CDR3 sequence (DNA): TGTGCCAGTAGTGGAATGAGGGCCTTGGGAATCTACAATGAGCAGTTCTTC.

J is TRBJ1-2 and V is TRBV7-9; D is uncertain. Germline lookup yields CDR1 SEHNR and CDR2 FQNEAQ (reference sequence). Trimming took off 6 bases at V and 0 bases at J, with 14 bases between the two ends. CDR3 size: 15 residues. The CDR3 region is CASSLFTVTNYGYTF. The CDR3 DNA reads as TGTGCCAGCAGTCTATTCACAGTGACTAACTATGGCTACACCTTC.

The chain carries TRBV7-8 and TRBJ1-4, with D uncertain. In germline, CDR1 is SGHVS, CDR2 FQNEAQ. The V and J ends lost 3 bases and 7 bases respectively, with 12 bases between them. CDR3 length: 14 residues. The CDR3 DNA reads TGTGCCAGCAGCTTGGCGGGGTTGGGTGAAAAACTGTTTTTT. This encodes CASSLAGLGEKLFF.

In its sample, this clone was seen a few times. V and J are TRBV3-1 (or the pseudogene TRBV3-2) and TRBJ2-5; D is undetermined. This CDR3 region has 13 residues. Germline V CDR1 and CDR2: LGHDT, YNNKEL (reference sequence). V lost 1 base to trimming and J lost 2 bases, with 5 bases between them. The CDR3 DNA reads TGTGCCAGCAGCCAAGCGAGGCAAGAGACCCAGTACTTC. Protein: CASSQARQETQYF.

The chain recombines TRBV2 with TRBJ1-5; no clear D gene. CDR3 size: 14 residues. The germline V gene encodes CDR1 SNHLY and CDR2 FYNNEI. Trimming removed 3 bases at V and 4 bases at J, with 10 bases between. The CDR3, as DNA: TGTGCCAGCAGTGACTCGGGTTGGAATCAGCCCCAGCATTTT. Its translation: CASSDSGWNQPQHF. Complete variable domain (other parts from reference TRBV2 and TRBJ1-5): EPEVTQTPSHQVTQMGQEVILRCVPISNHLYFYWYRQILGQKVEFLVSFYNNEISEKSEIFDDQFSVERPDGSNFTLKIRSTKLEDSAMYFCASSDSGWNQPQHFGDGTRLSIL.

V usage is TRBV7-8 and J usage is TRBJ1-5; the D is unclear. V lost 0 bases and J lost 2, with 11 bases in between. This CDR3 is built from 16 residues. Germline V gives CDR1 SGHVS, CDR2 FQNEAQ. This CDR3 is CASSLARFDGNQPQHF. DNA of the CDR3: TGTGCCAGCAGCTTAGCGCGTTTTGATGGCAATCAGCCCCAGCATTTT.

The chain has TRBV3-1 (or the pseudogene TRBV3-2) and TRBJ1-1; D might be TRBD1 (5 bases). Germline CDR1 reads LGHDT; CDR2 reads YNNKEL (reference sequence). Between the trimmed V and J ends, which lost 5 bases and 1 base, there was a span of 11 bases. The CDR3 spans 14 residues. CDR3 sequence reads: CASSGWGENTEAFF. CDR3 nucleotides: TGTGCCAGCAGCGGGTGGGGCGAGAACACTGAAGCTTTCTTT.

The chain recombines TRBV5-1 with TRBJ2-7; D is unclear. CDR3 length: 15 residues. The germline V gene has CDR1 SGHRS and CDR2 YFSETQ. V was trimmed by 1 base and J by 0 bases, leaving 11 bases between them. CDR3 protein: CASSLLQTVSYEQYF. The DNA of the CDR3 is TGCGCCAGCAGCTTGTTACAGACCGTCTCCTACGAGCAGTACTTC.

The V and J genes are TRBV6-1 and TRBJ2-7; 8 nucleotides agree with TRBD1. Germline V gene lookup returns CDR1 MNHNS and CDR2 SASEGT. V gave up 0 bases and J gave up 4 bases; unmatched junction bases: 5. CDR3 length: 15 amino acids. Written as DNA, the CDR3 is TGTGCCAGCAGTGAAGCTGCAGGGGGCTTATACGAGCAGTACTTC. This translates into CASSEAAGGLYEQYF.

Concerning this clone itself: Other nucleotide sequences in the sample specify the same CDR3. The chain recombines TRBV6-5 with TRBJ1-1; no clear D. The CDR3 runs to 13 residues. Per the germline V gene, CDR1 is MNHEY and CDR2 is SVGAGI. V was trimmed by 0 bases and J by 4 bases, leaving 6 bases between them. The CDR3 region is CASSYSARTEAFF. DNA for the CDR3: TGTGCCAGCAGTTACTCGGCCCGCACTGAAGCTTTCTTT.

This chain connects TRBV30 to TRBJ2-7; possibly TRBD2 for D (6 bases). V lost 8 bases and J 0 bases, leaving 23 bases between the germline ends. CDR1 GTSNPN and CDR2 SVGIG come from the germline V gene (reference sequence). CDR3 length: 16 residues. The CDR3 DNA is TGTGCCGGAACCCCGGGACTCCGAGGAAGCTCCTACGAGCAGTACTTC. This codes for CAGTPGLRGSSYEQYF.

CDR3 sequence: CASSQALAGNQPQHF. The CDR3 DNA follows: TGTGCCAGCAGCCAAGCACTAGCCGGCAATCAGCCCCAGCATTTT. This chain uses TRBV3-1 (or the pseudogene TRBV3-2) with TRBJ1-5; no reliable D call. The germline gives CDR1 LGHDT, CDR2 YNNKEL (reference sequence). The V end lost 1 base, the J end lost 2 bases, and 9 bases lay between the germline ends. The CDR3 runs to 15 residues.

This clone is classed as medium-sized. The V and J genes are TRBV5-1 and TRBJ2-3; TRBD1 might be the D (6 bases). Germline V gene sequence: CDR1 SGHRS, CDR2 YFSETQ. Trimming took off 0 bases at V and 0 bases at J, with 11 bases between the two ends. The CDR3 has 16 amino acids. CDR3 sequence (DNA): TGCGCCAGCAGCTTGGTTTTGGGGGCTAGCACAGATACGCAGTATTTT. The encoded protein is CASSLVLGASTDTQYF.

The gene calls are TRBV28 and TRBJ2-7, with 8 bases that match TRBD1. This CDR3 has 12 amino acids. CDR1 and CDR2 (germline): MDHEN, SYDVKM. The V and J ends lost 5 bases and 6 bases, in that order; junction bases with no gene match: 3. DNA of the CDR3: TGTGCCAGCAGTCCAGGGGGCGGCGAGCAGTACTTC. Translating it yields CASSPGGGEQYF.

The chain joins TRBV24-1 to TRBJ1-2; D unresolved. Deletions cut 4 bases from V and 4 bases from J, with 9 bases between. The CDR3 spans 13 residues. Germline loops: CDR1 KGHDR, CDR2 SFDVKD. The CDR3: CATSDAEVYGYTF. Written as DNA, the CDR3 is TGTGCCACCAGTGACGCCGAGGTCTATGGCTACACCTTC.

This chain links TRBV2 with TRBJ1-5; 9 positions match TRBD1. Germline assignment: CDR1 SNHLY and CDR2 FYNNEI. The length of the CDR3 is 17 residues. Unmatched junction bases numbered 11, after V lost 7 bases and J lost 1 base. The CDR3 sequence is CASMRTGAPLSNQPQHF. The CDR3 region has the DNA TGTGCCAGCATGCGGACAGGGGCTCCCTTAAGCAATCAGCCCCAGCATTTT.

The chain recombines TRBV5-1 with TRBJ2-1, with 9 bases fitting TRBD2. V was pared by 2 bases and J by 6 bases, with 18 bases of the junction left unmatched. This CDR3 comprises 19 residues. Germline CDR1 is SGHRS and CDR2 is YFSETQ. CDR3 nucleotides: TGCGCCAGCAGCTTCCGAGACATGGGGACTAGCCAAAAAAGCAATGAGCAGTTCTTC. Amino acids: CASSFRDMGTSQKSNEQFF.

The chain joins TRBV5-5 to TRBJ2-2, with 7 bases aligning to TRBD1. Germline CDR1 SGHKS, CDR2 YYEKEE (reference sequence). With V trimmed by 6 bases and J by 5 bases, 7 bases remained unmatched. The CDR3 runs 14 residues. The CDR3 region has the DNA TGTGCCAGCAACGAGGGGGCCGGGACCGGGGAGCTGTTTTTT. Translated: CASNEGAGTGELFF.

This chain connects TRBV9 to TRBJ2-1, with TRBD2 identical over 12 bases. V shed 5 bases and J 5 bases; nucleotides not matched to a gene: 2. Germline V lookup: CDR1 SGDLS, CDR2 YYNGEE. This CDR3 region has 14 residues. The CDR3 sequence: CASSPSGGDNEQFF. For the CDR3, the DNA is TGTGCCAGCAGTCCTAGCGGGGGGGACAATGAGCAGTTCTTC.

The chain employs TRBV19 and TRBJ1-6, with 7 bases lining up with TRBD1. J was trimmed by 12 bases and V by 2 bases; bases with no gene match: 4. The germline V gene encodes CDR1 LNHDA and CDR2 SQIVND (reference sequence). The CDR3 spans 13 residues. CDR3 loop: CASSIRAGGPLHF. In DNA form, the CDR3 reads TGTGCCAGTAGTATACGGGCAGGGGGACCCCTCCACTTT. The whole variable domain, remainder taken from reference TRBV19 and TRBJ1-6, is DGGITQSPKYLFRKEGQNVTLSCEQNLNHDAMYWYRQDPGQGLRLIYYSQIVNDFQKGDIAEGYSVSREKKESFPLTVTSAQKNPTAFYLCASSIRAGGPLHFGNGTRLTVT.

The V gene is TRBV6-2 or TRBV6-3, the J gene TRBJ1-2; maybe TRBD1 (6 bases). This CDR3 is built from 13 residues. The ends were cut back, 5 bases at V and 2 bases at J, with 9 bases in the middle. CDR1 is MNHEY and CDR2 is SVGEGT in the germline V gene. The chain's CDR3 is CASSLGTNYGYTF. CDR3 in DNA: TGTGCCAGCAGTCTCGGGACAAACTATGGCTACACCTTC.

The gene calls are TRBV19 and TRBJ1-5; 8 bases line up with TRBD1. The germline CDR1 and CDR2 sequences are LNHDA and SQIVND (reference sequence). Unmatched junction bases numbered 7, after V lost 3 bases and J lost 6 bases. The CDR3 loop spans 15 amino acids. CDR3 amino acids: CASSITGQGGQPQHF. The DNA for the CDR3 is TGTGCCAGTAGTATCACAGGACAGGGAGGTCAGCCCCAGCATTTT.

The gene calls are TRBV5-1 and TRBJ1-6; 9 bases agree with TRBD1. Germline values: CDR1 SGHRS, CDR2 YFSETQ. The CDR3 sequence is 15 residues long. V lost 5 bases and J lost 5; bases outside the gene matches: 5. CDR3 amino acids: CASSYRTGDNSPLHF. As DNA, the CDR3 is TGCGCCAGCAGTTATCGGACAGGGGATAATTCACCCCTCCACTTT.

The rearrangement joins TRBV2 to TRBJ2-7; a possible D gene is TRBD1 (6 bases). Trimming took off 6 bases at V and 10 bases at J, with 13 bases between the two ends. CDR1 SNHLY and CDR2 FYNNEI come from the germline V gene. This CDR3 has 11 amino acids. CDR3 DNA: TGTGCCAGCAGGGAGGACAGAATCCAGTACTTC. As protein: CASREDRIQYF.

V usage is TRBV19 and J usage is TRBJ1-5; a weak D match, TRBD1 (5 bases). Germline V gene lookup returns CDR1 LNHDA and CDR2 SQIVND (reference sequence). V was shortened by 3 bases and J by 2 bases, with 11 bases between the two germline ends. The CDR3 extends over 15 amino acids. CDR3 nucleotide sequence: TGTGCCAGTAGTATGGGGGGAAGAGGCAATCAGCCCCAGCATTTT. Its translation is CASSMGGRGNQPQHF.

Comments on this clone: It is likely a read error, because the conserved phenylalanine at the end of the CDR3 is missing. The DNA is left out, because the CDR3 cannot be placed on it with certainty; the CDR3 is given as TCRdb lists it. The chain carries TRBV4-2 and TRBJ1-2; the D call of TRBD1 is as the table states it, not checked on the DNA. The CDR3 is 12 residues long, ends included. CDR1 LGHNA and CDR2 YNFKEQ come from the germline V gene. The CDR3 protein is CASSQEIGPVRL.

V and J are TRBV5-1 and TRBJ2-3, with D possibly being TRBD1 (6 bases). The V gene's germline CDR1 is SGHRS and CDR2 YFSETQ. Trimming removed 7 bases at V and 5 bases at J, with 20 bases between. The CDR3 has 15 residues. CDR3 in DNA: TGCGCCAGCCAGAATTGGGGGCAGGGGCGAGATACGCAGTATTTT. This gives the protein CASQNWGQGRDTQYF.

This clone was observed once. V and J are TRBV19 and TRBJ1-5; TRBD1 agrees at 7 bases. The V and J ends lost 0 bases and 0 bases, in that order; junction bases with no gene match: 5. Looked up from germline, CDR1 is LNHDA and CDR2 is SQIVND (reference sequence). The CDR3 covers 17 residues. The CDR3 bases are TGTGCCAGTAGTATAGATTTGGGACAGAGTAGCAATCAGCCCCAGCATTTT. This sequence encodes CASSIDLGQSSNQPQHF.

V and J are TRBV6-2 or TRBV6-3 and TRBJ1-2, with no clear D. Germline loops: CDR1 MNHEY, CDR2 SVGEGT. The CDR3 is made up of 12 amino acids. V lost 5 bases, J lost 4 bases, and 8 bases lay in between. CDR3 residues: CASSAEPYGYTF. CDR3 bases: TGTGCCAGCAGTGCGGAACCCTATGGCTACACCTTC.

CDR3 residues: CATSRVGRTSGETQYF. The CDR3 DNA is TGTGCCACCAGCAGAGTGGGCCGGACTAGCGGGGAGACCCAGTACTTC. This chain joins TRBV15 and TRBJ2-5; 11 bases align to TRBD2. The CDR3 is 16 amino acids. V shed 1 base and J 5 bases; nucleotides not matched to a gene: 6. Per germline, CDR1 LNHNV and CDR2 YYDKDF (reference sequence).